The entry that follows covers one T cell receptor beta chain sequence. These data originate in a study of T cell responses to AZD1222 COVID-19 vaccine. Some clones are missing from TCRdb's copy, which holds only in-frame ones; the method was immunoSEQ multiplex PCR. The data hold roughly 140,000 clones, with about 93% observed a single time. The length of the CDR3 is 15 residues. Germline CDR1 is LGHDT and CDR2 is YNNKEL (reference sequence). V was cut by 1 base and J by 9 bases, with 13 bases left in between. The rearrangement links TRBV3-1 (or the pseudogene TRBV3-2) to TRBJ1-6; perhaps TRBD1 as D (5 bases). The sequence came from an adult who received the AZD1222 COVID-19 vaccine. The specimen comprised peripheral blood, sampled 28 days after the second AZD1222 dose. In nucleotides, the CDR3 is TGTGCCAGCAGCCAAGGACGAGGGGTATCTTCACCCCTCCACTTT. Translating gives CASSQGRGVSSPLHF.